This T cell receptor beta chain is from a study of a mutant IDH1 vaccine in newly diagnosed glioma. Study information: Males made up roughly 60% and females about 40% of treated patients, whose mean age was roughly 40 years.

Germline lookup yields CDR1 SGHRS and CDR2 YFSETQ. V was clipped by 0 bases and J by 1 base, with 8 bases between them. The CDR3 has 14 amino acids. Sample time point: week 35, safety follow-up. Doses consisted of 300 ug of mutant IDH1 20-mer peptide each, paired with topical imiquimod. Patients, over weeks 1, 3, 5, 7, 11, 15, 19 and 23, received a total of eight vaccinations. Note on this clone: Its specificity is unknown.

The data were produced by immunoSEQ multiplex PCR, yet TCRdb's version contains in-frame clones alone and is incomplete. Altogether some 66,000 clones are present, roughly 84% being singletons, with the ten largest covering 3.5% to 5%. The origin of this receptor is a young man with glioma. The source material was PBMCs, sampled from a glioma patient whose treatment included an IDH1 peptide vaccine. V gene TRBV5-1 combines with J gene TRBJ2-7, with D uncertain. The CDR3 reads CASSLVADSYEQYF. In DNA, the CDR3 is TGCGCCAGCAGCTTGGTGGCAGATTCCTACGAGCAGTACTTC.